This record concerns one TCR beta chain sequence. Its cognate antigen is unknown. The data were produced by immunoSEQ multiplex PCR, yet TCRdb's version contains in-frame clones alone and is incomplete. The table has approximately 150,000 clones, more than 85% seen once. This specimen comes from a study of T cell responses to AZD1222 COVID-19 vaccine. Germline V lookup: CDR1 WNHNN, CDR2 SYGVQD (reference sequence). The CDR3 is 14 residues long. V lost 0 bases and J 5 bases, leaving 7 bases between the germline ends. Timing groups of about 4 and about 12 weeks for second doses were pooled. Study findings and constraints: Donors, mostly white British, included more females; clonal diversity was possibly underestimated. The breadth and depth of Spike-specific TCRs increased once two AZD1222 doses had been given.

The specimen was peripheral blood, collected 28 days after the second AZD1222 dose. This TCR was sampled from an adult who received the AZD1222 COVID-19 vaccine. V and J are TRBV10-1 and TRBJ1-4, with no clear D. The CDR3 region is CASSESMKNEKLFF. The DNA of the CDR3 is TGCGCCAGCAGTGAGTCGATGAAGAATGAAAAACTGTTTTTT.